The rows below give T cell receptor beta chains drawn from one sample of a study of cytomegalovirus exposure and HLA in healthy donors. Method: immunoSEQ multiplex PCR; TCRdb's copy keeps in-frame clones and lacks some. The sample holds about 150,000 clones, about 95% seen once. The sequenced sample consisted of PBMCs. All receptors derive from a young man in good health and CMV-seropositive. The CDR3 runs from the conserved cysteine through the conserved F or W. D genes are given only for firm matches. For some rows the clone size is stated as once, few or many, or as a class when expanded; others skip it.

d_call j_call clone_size v_call cdr3_aa cdr3_nt
. TRBJ2-6 . TRBV6-5 CASSYLASGANVLTF TGTGCCAGCAGTTACCTGGCCTCTGGGGCCAACGTCCTGACTTTC
. TRBJ1-5 . TRBV6-1 CASSVEADNQPQHF TGTGCCAGCAGTGTAGAGGCAGACAATCAGCCCCAGCATTTT
TRBD1 TRBJ2-5 . TRBV7-9 CASTHSGTGIEAQYF TGTGCCAGCACTCATAGTGGGACAGGGATAGAGGCCCAGTACTTC
TRBD2 TRBJ2-1 . TRBV7-2 CASSLAGTRNNEQFF TGTGCCAGCAGCTTAGCCGGGACTAGGAATAATGAGCAGTTCTTC
TRBD1 TRBJ1-2 . TRBV9 CASSVRTGGGYGYTF TGTGCCAGCAGCGTTCGGACAGGGGGCGGCTATGGCTACACCTTC
. TRBJ2-2 . TRBV15 CATSRVLGELFF TGTGCCACCAGCAGAGTTCTCGGGGAGCTGTTTTTT
. TRBJ2-2 . TRBV18 CASSPAPTNTGELFF TGTGCCAGCTCACCCGCCCCGACTAACACCGGGGAGCTGTTTTTT
TRBD1 TRBJ2-7 . TRBV2 CASNRDRGYEQYF TGTGCCAGCAACCGGGACAGGGGCTACGAGCAGTACTTC
. TRBJ2-7 . TRBV2 CASLGRGVYEQYF TGTGCCAGCCTGGGTAGGGGTGTTTACGAGCAGTACTTC
TRBD2 TRBJ2-7 . TRBV11-2 CASSAGTSGTEQYF TGTGCCAGCAGCGCCGGGACTAGCGGGACCGAGCAGTACTTC
. TRBJ1-1 . TRBV30 CAWSSGWNTEAFF TGTGCCTGGAGTTCGGGGTGGAACACTGAAGCTTTCTTT
. TRBJ2-3 . TRBV5-1 CASSSTLRGTDTQYF TGCGCCAGCAGCTCGACATTGAGGGGCACAGATACGCAGTATTTT
TRBD2 TRBJ2-7 . TRBV18 CASSPTGTSGYEQYF TGTGCCAGCTCACCGACCGGGACTAGCGGCTACGAGCAGTACTTC
. TRBJ2-1 . TRBV5-4 CASMGETYNEQFF TGTGCCAGCATGGGAGAAACCTACAATGAGCAGTTCTTC
TRBD1 TRBJ1-1 . TRBV7-9 CASSLRQGITEAFF TGTGCCAGCAGCTTAAGACAGGGGATCACTGAAGCTTTCTTT
. TRBJ1-4 . TRBV4-1 CASSPGGSNEKLFF TGCGCCAGCAGCCCCGGGGGGTCTAATGAAAAACTGTTTTTT
TRBD1 TRBJ1-4 . TRBV25-1 CASSEWDRGNEKLFF TGTGCCAGCAGTGAATGGGACAGGGGTAATGAAAAACTGTTTTTT
. TRBJ2-7 . TRBV5-8 CASSFIAGAYEQYF TGTGCCAGCAGCTTTATTGCAGGGGCCTACGAGCAGTACTTC
TRBD1 TRBJ2-2 once TRBV2 CASRKQGQGATGELFF TGTGCCAGCAGAAAGCAGGGGCAGGGGGCAACCGGGGAGCTGTTTTTT
. TRBJ2-4 . TRBV6-6 CASSSHRVRPSNIQYF TGTGCCAGCAGTTCACACAGGGTTCGCCCCTCCAACATTCAGTACTTC